The next 6 T cell receptor beta chains were all read from a single sample in a study of shared clonotypes between healthy human individuals. Repertoires were generated with immunoSEQ multiplex PCR, while TCRdb's copy carries only in-frame clones and drops some. The sample consists of about 2.3 million clones, 80% to 95% of them appearing once. The source material was naive CD4+ T cells from PBMCs. Subset indicated: CD45RA+ positively selected. The receptors shown here come from a man younger than 30 in good health. Some clones in this sample may be carry-over from other donors' samples.

The table lists this clone with a count of one. The V and J genes are TRBV30 and TRBJ2-5; 12 positions match TRBD1. CDR3 length: 14 amino acids. CDR1 is GTSNPN, CDR2 SVGIG, per germline (reference sequence). V lost 5 bases, J lost 5 bases, and 6 bases stayed unmatched. CDR3 coding DNA: TGTGCCTGGGGACGGGACAGGGGGCTGGAGACCCAGTACTTC. The encoded protein is CAWGRDRGLETQYF.

This chain joins TRBV9 and TRBJ2-5; D ambiguous. There are 16 residues in the CDR3. V lost 2 bases, J lost 5 bases, and 19 bases lay in between. Germline V gene lookup returns CDR1 SGDLS and CDR2 YYNGEE. The CDR3 bases are TGTGCCAGCAGCGTGGGCGGTCGGCCCCGATGGGAGACCCAGTACTTC. As protein: CASSVGGRPRWETQYF.

This chain connects TRBV9 to TRBJ1-2; 9 nucleotides match TRBD1. Per the germline V gene, CDR1 is SGDLS and CDR2 is YYNGEE. The junction had 6 bases not matched to a gene; V was cut back by 4 bases and J by 8 bases. CDR3 size: 13 residues. The CDR3 DNA is TGTGCCAGCAGCTCACCGGGACAGGGCGGCTACACCTTC. As protein: CASSSPGQGGYTF.

The chain combines TRBV28 with TRBJ1-2; 7 bases line up with TRBD1. V was clipped by 4 bases and J by 7 bases; unmatched bases: 9. CDR3 size: 14 residues. Germline V gives CDR1 MDHEN, CDR2 SYDVKM. The CDR3 DNA is TGTGCCAGCAGTTCCGGGACAGCTGGGCGTGGCTACACCTTC. Amino acid sequence: CASSSGTAGRGYTF.

The rearrangement links TRBV19 to TRBJ2-1; 12 bases fit TRBD2. Losses at the gene ends were 5 bases for V and 8 bases for J; bases not matched to a gene: 7. Germline CDR1 is LNHDA and CDR2 is SQIVND (reference sequence). This CDR3 contains 15 residues. The CDR3 sequence: CASSLLAGGPDEQFF. DNA of the CDR3: TGTGCCAGTAGTCTTCTAGCGGGAGGGCCAGATGAGCAGTTCTTC.

This chain connects TRBV18 to TRBJ2-7; possibly TRBD2 for D (5 bases). The germline V gene encodes CDR1 KGHSH and CDR2 LQKENI. V lost 3 bases and J 6 bases, leaving 6 bases between the germline ends. The CDR3 length is 11 residues. In DNA, the CDR3 is TGTGCCAGCTCACCGGAGGTCGAGCAGTACTTC. As protein: CASSPEVEQYF.